The T cell receptor beta chain described here comes from a study of blood T cells in healthy people across ages. Looking at the study overall: Every two T cells gave about one barcoded beta molecule via template switching.

Through a sample-barcoded 5' primer and a J-beta primer mix, a second PCR was run for roughly 6 to 12 cycles. Each of the samples gave a minimum of 3 million paired-end reads that contained CDR3. TCRdb processed the 5' RACE reads anew with MiXCR; each CDR3 protein has one entry. Of 650,000 to 1,000,000 distinct CDR3 sequences in the sample, about 37% are singletons; the top ten hold around 13%. Sequencing used blood. The TCR comes from a man younger than 30 in good health.

CDR3 loop: CASSLDTGPDTQYF. Written as DNA, the CDR3 is TGTGCCAGCAGCCTGGACACTGGGCCAGATACGCAGTATTTT. The rearrangement joins TRBV12-3 or TRBV12-4 to TRBJ2-3; D perhaps matches TRBD1 (5 bases). V dropped 6 bases and J dropped 4 bases, with 14 bases sitting between them. CDR3 length: 14 residues.